A single sample gave rise to the 10 T cell receptor beta chains below, sequenced in a study of cytomegalovirus exposure and HLA in healthy donors (dated by TCRdb to between 2016 and 2019). Libraries were built with the immunoSEQ multiplex PCR assay. The multiplex PCR relied on a mix of 60 forward primers for TCR Vbeta segments and 13 reverse primers for TCR Jbeta segments. The table was pulled from immuneACCESS by TCRdb, which kept in-frame rearrangements only. Such tables lose some clones; where checked, under half of the loss comes from unresolved V genes, and the rest has no known cause. Counted in this sample were some 150,000 clones; 73% of them appeared once. Approximately 15% of the sample belongs to the ten largest clones. The sequencing sample was made of PBMCs. The receptors come from a human donor in good health.

This clone was observed a few times. The genes are TRBV5-6 and TRBJ2-1; D gene unclear. The germline V gene encodes CDR1 SGHDT and CDR2 YYEEEE. The CDR3 is made up of 15 amino acids. The V and J ends lost 1 base and 0 bases respectively, with 8 bases between them. CDR3 DNA sequence: TGTGCCAGCAGCTTGTTTCTGAGCTCCTACAATGAGCAGTTCTTC. This translates into CASSLFLSSYNEQFF. The full variable domain, its missing parts supplied by reference TRBV5-6 and TRBJ2-1, is DAGVTQSPTHLIKTRGQQVTLRCSPKSGHDTVSWYQQALGQGPQFIFQYYEEEERQRGNFPDRFSGHQFPNYSSELNVNALLLGDSALYLCASSLFLSSYNEQFFGPGTRLTVL.

This chain uses TRBV18 with TRBJ2-7; no definite D call. CDR3 size: 14 residues. CDR1 is KGHSH and CDR2 is LQKENI in the germline V gene. Trimming shortened V by 2 bases and J by 2 bases, and 10 bases separated the two germline ends. The CDR3 here is CASSPDGYAYEQYF. The CDR3 coding sequence is TGTGCCAGCTCACCAGACGGGTACGCCTACGAGCAGTACTTC.

Turning to this clone: Distinct nucleotide sequences in the sample also encode this CDR3. The rearrangement uses TRBV2 and TRBJ1-1, with D possibly matching TRBD1 (5 bases). CDR1 and CDR2 from the germline V gene are SNHLY and FYNNEI. The CDR3 is made up of 15 amino acids. V lost 2 bases and J 0 bases, leaving 10 bases between the germline ends. The DNA for the CDR3 is TGTGCCAGCAGTGAATCGGGGGGACTGAACACTGAAGCTTTCTTT. Translation gives CASSESGGLNTEAFF.

The genes are TRBV6-1 and TRBJ1-6; tentative D call: TRBD1 (5 bases). The germline V gene encodes CDR1 MNHNS and CDR2 SASEGT. The CDR3 has 14 residues. Trimming took 3 bases from V and 9 from J, leaving 12 bases between them. CDR3 DNA sequence: TGTGCCAGCAGTGAGTTGGGGGGAGGTTCACCCCTCCACTTT. This encodes CASSELGGGSPLHF.

The chain couples TRBV27 to TRBJ1-2, with a tentative D call TRBD1 (5 bases). This CDR3 has 16 residues. Per the germline V gene, CDR1 is MNHEY and CDR2 is SMNVEV (reference sequence). Trimming stripped 3 bases from V and 4 bases from J, with 18 bases between. The CDR3 region is CASSFQAGGITYGYTF. CDR3 sequence (DNA): TGTGCCAGCAGTTTCCAGGCCGGGGGAATAACCTATGGCTACACCTTC.

The gene calls are TRBV9 and TRBJ1-6, with TRBD1 matching over 10 bases. Germline V gene sequence: CDR1 SGDLS, CDR2 YYNGEE. CDR3 size: 16 residues. Losses at the gene ends were 4 bases for V and 5 bases for J; bases not matched to a gene: 6. The CDR3 DNA reads TGTGCCAGCAGCCTCCGACAGGGGGCGGATAATTCACCCCTCCACTTT. It specifies CASSLRQGADNSPLHF.

This clone occurred once. This rearrangement joins TRBV7-6 to TRBJ1-1; D perhaps matches TRBD1 (5 bases). V was trimmed by 0 bases and J by 7 bases, leaving 9 bases between them. Germline values: CDR1 SGHVS, CDR2 FNYEAQ. This CDR3 spans 13 amino acids. CDR3 nucleotide sequence: TGTGCCAGCAGCTTAGCTCGGGACTATGAAGCTTTCTTT. Amino acids: CASSLARDYEAFF.

The gene calls are TRBV2 and TRBJ2-5, with D maybe TRBD2 (5 bases). The CDR3 is 14 residues long. Looked up from germline, CDR1 is SNHLY and CDR2 is FYNNEI. V was cut by 0 bases and J by 5 bases, with 10 bases left in between. Here the CDR3 reads CASSEAARGETQYF. The CDR3 coding sequence is TGTGCCAGCAGTGAAGCGGCCCGCGGGGAGACCCAGTACTTC. The whole variable domain, remainder taken from reference TRBV2 and TRBJ2-5, is EPEVTQTPSHQVTQMGQEVILRCVPISNHLYFYWYRQILGQKVEFLVSFYNNEISEKSEIFDDQFSVERPDGSNFTLKIRSTKLEDSAMYFCASSEAARGETQYFGPGTRLLVL.

V usage is TRBV9 and J usage is TRBJ2-1; 8 positions match TRBD2. The CDR3 sequence is 15 residues long. V shed 4 bases, J shed 3 bases, and the junction held 6 bases outside the gene matches. Germline CDR1 SGDLS, CDR2 YYNGEE. This CDR3 is CASSPREDHYNEQFF. The CDR3, as DNA: TGTGCCAGCAGCCCGCGGGAGGATCACTACAATGAGCAGTTCTTC. The entire variable domain, with the rest obtained from reference TRBV9 and TRBJ2-1, is as follows: DSGVTQTPKHLITATGQRVTLRCSPRSGDLSVYWYQQSLDQGLQFLIQYYNGEERAKGNILERFSAQQFPDLHSELNLSSLELGDSALYFCASSPREDHYNEQFFGPGTRLTVL.

This clone has just one count. V gene TRBV4-2 combines with J gene TRBJ2-7, with 10 nucleotides matching TRBD2. Germline lookup yields CDR1 LGHNA and CDR2 YNFKEQ. With 3 bases clipped from V and 4 bases from J, the junction kept 9 bases outside the gene matches. This CDR3 is 16 amino acids long. CDR3 sequence (DNA): TGTGCCAGCAGCCAGCCAAGCGGGAGGGCCCGGTACGAGCAGTACTTC. This codes for CASSQPSGRARYEQYF.